These 10 T cell receptor beta chains were sequenced from one sample in a study of T cells in Graves' hyperthyroidism and ophthalmopathy. There were TCR beta CDR3 regions amplified from RNA transcripts. HTBI primers drove first-round RT-PCR of the TCR CDR3. TCRdb redid the calling of the multiplex PCR reads with MiXCR, one entry per CDR3 protein. The sample has roughly 45,000 distinct CDR3 sequences, around 45% seen once. Sequencing was carried out using peripheral blood or thyroid tissue (not recorded which). These receptors all stem from a woman aged 50 to 60 with Graves' hyperthyroidism.

This clonotype was seen ten or more times. The junction differs from germline at one of its ends, possibly a read error. J is TRBJ1-2 and V is TRBV5-8; unclear D gene. CDR1 is SGHTS and CDR2 is YDEGEE in the germline V gene. The CDR3 has 13 amino acids. The CDR3 loop is CASSLDGSYGYTF. As DNA, the CDR3 is TGTGCCAGCAGTTTGGACGGAAGCTATGGCTACACCTTC.

Details on this clonotype: It is likely a read error, because the conserved phenylalanine at the end of the CDR3 is missing. The CDR3 protein is CASSQREFHRELFL. The CDR3 bases are TGTGCCAGCAGCCAAAGGGAATTCCACAGGGAGCTGTTTCTT. This chain uses TRBV7-9 with TRBJ2-2; no clear D. V lost 5 bases and J 9 bases, leaving 16 bases between the germline ends. Germline loops: CDR1 SEHNR, CDR2 FQNEAQ (reference sequence). CDR3 size: 14 residues.

Concerning this clonotype: Germline is not matched at one junction end, which may reflect a read error. The V and J genes are TRBV7-2 and TRBJ1-2; 12 nucleotides agree with TRBD1. The CDR3 runs 18 residues. The germline V gene has CDR1 SGHTA and CDR2 FQGNSA. The CDR3 is CASSKSLRDRGHYYGYAF. The CDR3 DNA follows: TGTGCCAGCAGCAAGTCCCTCCGGGACAGGGGGCATTACTATGGCTACGCCTTC.

The V gene is TRBV20-1, the J gene TRBJ2-7, with 10 bases lining up with TRBD1. The CDR3 consists of 17 residues. Unmatched junction bases numbered 16, after V lost 5 bases and J lost 3 bases. CDR1 DFQATT and CDR2 SNEGSKA come from the germline V gene (reference sequence). This CDR3 is CSAALRDRGVLGYEQYF. CDR3 sequence (DNA): TGCAGTGCTGCACTCCGGGACAGGGGAGTACTGGGCTACGAGCAGTACTTC.

Of note for this clonotype: The limits of the CDR3 on the DNA are not certain, so only TCRdb's listed CDR3 is given. This chain joins TRBV2 and TRBJ1-4; TRBD1 is the table's D call, not checked against the DNA. The CDR3 has 17 amino acids, counting both end residues. Germline V gene lookup returns CDR1 SNHLY and CDR2 FYNNEI. The CDR3 here is CACSARGPWGLNEKLFF.

Points on this clonotype: An end of the junction does not agree with germline; a read error may underlie this. The V gene is TRBV6-5, the J gene TRBJ2-6, with a tentative D call TRBD1 (6 bases). Germline CDR1 MNHEY, CDR2 SVGAGI. The CDR3 totals 19 residues. In DNA form, the CDR3 reads TGTGTCAGCAGTACTACAGGCCCGGGACAAAGCTCTGGGGCCAACGCCCTGACTTTC. Its translation is CVSSTTGPGQSSGANALTF.

V usage is TRBV7-9 and J usage is TRBJ1-4; the match to TRBD1 covers 11 bases. The CDR3 extends over 14 amino acids. From germline, CDR1 is SEHNR and CDR2 FQNEAQ (reference sequence). V trimming: 5 bases; J trimming: 8 bases; junction bases outside the gene matches: 4. Here the CDR3 reads CASSKDRGREKLFF. CDR3 DNA sequence: TGTGCCAGCAGCAAGGACAGGGGGCGCGAAAAACTGTTTTTT.

The chain uses TRBV2 and TRBJ2-6, with D unclear. The CDR3 has 15 residues. The V gene lost 2 bases and the J gene lost 0 bases, with 5 bases spanning the gap. Germline values: CDR1 SNHLY, CDR2 FYNNEI. The CDR3 here is CASSEYDSGANVLTF. CDR3 in DNA: TGTGCCAGCAGTGAATATGACTCTGGGGCCAACGTCCTGACTTTC.

J is TRBJ2-7 and V is TRBV7-3; D is perhaps TRBD2 (5 bases). V was cut by 0 bases and J by 6 bases, with 9 bases left in between. CDR3 length: 13 residues. Germline V CDR1 and CDR2: SGHTA, FQGTGA. The DNA of the CDR3 is TGTGCCAGCAGCTTAACAGCCCGGGGCGAGCAGTACTTC. This encodes CASSLTARGEQYF. The full variable domain, in which reference TRBV7-3 and TRBJ2-7 provide the parts outside the CDR3, is GAGVSQTPSNKVTEKGKYVELRCDPISGHTALYWYRQSLGQGPEFLIYFQGTGAADDSGLPNDRFFAVRPEGSVSTLKIQRTERGDSAVYLCASSLTARGEQYFGPGTRLTVT.

V gene TRBV10-3 combines with J gene TRBJ1-2, with D possibly matching TRBD1 (6 bases). The CDR3 covers 14 residues. Looked up from germline, CDR1 is ENHRY and CDR2 is SYGVKD. Trimming removed 4 bases from V and 3 bases from J, with 12 bases in between. This CDR3 is CAISAQGIDYGYTF. As DNA, the CDR3 is TGTGCCATCAGTGCGCAGGGGATTGACTATGGCTACACCTTC.